Sequencing of this T cell receptor beta chain was carried out in a study of early T cells in non-severe SARS-CoV-2 infection. Individual cDNA molecules each received unique molecular identifiers attached to them. TCRdb fed the 5' RACE reads into MiXCR, producing one record per CDR3 protein. The sample has 50,000 to 70,000 distinct CDR3 sequences; roughly an eighth are singletons. This clonotype was detected many times. Material for sequencing was whole blood. The origin of this receptor is an adult who was a healthcare worker with PCR-confirmed SARS-CoV-2 infection or an uninfected control (not recorded which).

CDR3 coding DNA: TGTGCCAGCTTACCGTCTAGTGGGACAGGGATGAACACCGGGGAGCTGTTTTTT. This encodes CASLPSSGTGMNTGELFF. V usage is TRBV12-3 or TRBV12-4 and J usage is TRBJ2-2; 9 positions agree with TRBD1. This CDR3 has 18 residues. The V gene end was trimmed by 8 bases and the J gene end by 1 base; junction bases not matched to a gene: 14.